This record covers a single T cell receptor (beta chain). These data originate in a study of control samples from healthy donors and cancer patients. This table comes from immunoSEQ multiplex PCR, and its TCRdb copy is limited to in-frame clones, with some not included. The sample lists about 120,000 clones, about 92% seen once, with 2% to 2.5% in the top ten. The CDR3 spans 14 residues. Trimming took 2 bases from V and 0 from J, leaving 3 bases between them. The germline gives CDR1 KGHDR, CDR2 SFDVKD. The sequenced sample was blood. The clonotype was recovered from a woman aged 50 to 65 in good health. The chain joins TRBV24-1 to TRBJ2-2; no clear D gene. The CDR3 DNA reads TGTGCCACCAGTGATTCACCGAACACCGGGGAGCTGTTTTTT. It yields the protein CATSDSPNTGELFF.